These 10 T cell receptor beta chains came from one sample sequenced in a study of T cell responses to AZD1222 COVID-19 vaccine. Profiling relied on immunoSEQ multiplex PCR, and the TCRdb table lists in-frame clones only, not all of them. Altogether 140,000 to 150,000 clones are present, over 80% being singletons, with the ten largest covering approximately 2.9%. The specimen was peripheral blood, collected on day 0 of MenACWY control vaccination. These receptors originate from an adult in good health.

The rearrangement joins TRBV28 to TRBJ2-5; D not certain. The CDR3 totals 13 residues. Trimming removed 3 bases at V and 5 bases at J, with 10 bases between. Germline assignment: CDR1 MDHEN and CDR2 SYDVKM. This CDR3 is CASSFGSRETQYF. In nucleotides, the CDR3 is TGTGCCAGCAGTTTCGGTTCTAGGGAGACCCAGTACTTC.

The chain is built from TRBV2 and TRBJ2-2; tentatively, D is TRBD2 (5 bases). V was pared by 5 bases and J by 4 bases, with 20 bases between. CDR3 length equals 17 residues. Germline V gene lookup returns CDR1 SNHLY and CDR2 FYNNEI. Here the CDR3 DNA reads TGTGCCAGCAGTCCTCTTGAGCGGACCCGGGGCACCGGGGAGCTGTTTTTT. Residues: CASSPLERTRGTGELFF.

The DNA for the CDR3 is TGCGCCAGCAGCCTAGGGAGCGGGGGCTACAATGAGCAGTTCTTC. The encoded protein is CASSLGSGGYNEQFF. The J gene is TRBJ2-1, the V gene TRBV5-1; TRBD2 agrees at 8 bases. Germline CDR1 is SGHRS and CDR2 is YFSETQ. Germline trimming cut 4 bases from V and 3 bases from J; bases unmatched to any gene: 6. The CDR3 consists of 15 residues.

The chain recombines TRBV24-1 with TRBJ2-2; 11 bases are a match to TRBD2. The V gene end was trimmed by 5 bases and the J gene end by 3 bases; junction bases not matched to a gene: 7. Per germline, CDR1 KGHDR and CDR2 SFDVKD. This CDR3 contains 17 residues. Written as DNA, the CDR3 is TGTGCCACCAGTGCCGAAAGACTAGCGGGATACACCGGGGAGCTGTTTTTT. Its protein product is CATSAERLAGYTGELFF.

The V gene is TRBV18, the J gene TRBJ2-7; D is unresolved. The CDR3 is made up of 15 amino acids. The V gene lost 4 bases and the J gene lost 2 bases, with 15 bases spanning the gap. Germline V gene sequence: CDR1 KGHSH, CDR2 LQKENI. The CDR3 nucleotides are TGTGCCAGCTCACTCACTCACGAAGGTGCCTACGAGCAGTACTTC. Translating gives CASSLTHEGAYEQYF.

The V and J genes are TRBV29-1 and TRBJ2-7, with a tentative D call TRBD1 (6 bases). Looked up from germline, CDR1 is SQVTM and CDR2 is ANQGSEA. CDR3 size: 13 residues. With 7 bases removed from V and 7 bases from J, the gap between germline ends came to 20 bases. The CDR3 protein is CSGGGRASGEQYF. DNA of the CDR3: TGCAGCGGAGGGGGAAGAGCCTCGGGTGAGCAGTACTTC.

The genes are TRBV18 and TRBJ1-4; D is undetermined. CDR1 and CDR2 from the germline V gene are KGHSH and LQKENI. The V gene lost 3 bases and the J gene lost 7 bases, with 15 bases spanning the gap. This CDR3 comprises 15 residues. CDR3 residues: CASSPRDLRSEKLFF. As DNA, the CDR3 is TGTGCCAGCTCACCGAGAGACCTTCGGAGTGAAAAACTGTTTTTT.

J is TRBJ2-1 and V is TRBV6-2 or TRBV6-3; D tentatively fits TRBD1 or TRBD2 (5 bases each). This CDR3 has 13 residues. Germline-derived CDR1 and CDR2 are MNHEY and SVGEGT. The ends were cut back, 5 bases at V and 13 bases at J, with 18 bases in the middle. CDR3 DNA sequence: TGTGCCAGCAGTCCCCCGGGTAGCTGGGACCAGTTCTTC. Protein sequence: CASSPPGSWDQFF.

The chain employs TRBV2 and TRBJ1-1; a weak D match, TRBD1 (5 bases). Germline V gene data show CDR1 as SNHLY and CDR2 as FYNNEI. This CDR3 is built from 14 residues. V shed 6 bases and J shed 5 bases, with 16 bases lying between them. The CDR3 reads CASRSSFWGTEAFF. The CDR3 DNA reads as TGTGCCAGCAGGTCGTCCTTCTGGGGGACTGAAGCTTTCTTT.

V usage is TRBV28 and J usage is TRBJ2-1; TRBD2 matches at 14 bases. This CDR3 contains 17 residues. Germline CDR1 MDHEN, CDR2 SYDVKM. V trimming: 6 bases; J trimming: 7 bases; junction bases outside the gene matches: 11. CDR3 nucleotide sequence: TGTGCCAGCAGCCCCACGGGACTAGCGGGAGTTGGAAATGAGCAGTTCTTC. This translates into CASSPTGLAGVGNEQFF.